This T cell receptor beta chain was captured in a study of control samples from healthy donors and cancer patients. Germline V CDR1 and CDR2: MNHEY, SMNVEV (reference sequence). V was pared by 5 bases and J by 7 bases, with 8 bases of the junction left unmatched. The CDR3 has 15 amino acids. Only in-frame clones appear in the TCRdb table, and some are missing; sequencing was by immunoSEQ multiplex PCR. The table shows some 150,000 clones, with 75% to 95% occurring only once. The specimen sequenced was blood. V gene TRBV27 combines with J gene TRBJ1-6, with TRBD1 matching 7 bases. This clonotype originated in a man aged 25 to 40 in good health. CDR3 DNA: TGTGCCAGCAGTCTTTTGACAGGGAGAAATTCACCCCTCCACTTT. This gives the protein CASSLLTGRNSPLHF.